This T cell receptor (beta chain) stems from a study of cytomegalovirus exposure and HLA in healthy donors. For the study at large: According to later analysis, the same platform produced the 120 validation and 600 to 800 first-cohort repertoires.

The CDR3 loop spans 14 amino acids. Germline CDR1 reads SNHLY; CDR2 reads FYNNEI. Trimming removed 3 bases from V and 7 bases from J, with 12 bases in between. Concerning this clone: Its target is unknown.

Whole-study results and caveats: Subsequent analysis revealed that first-cohort TCR clusters tended to co-occur in the roughly 120 validation repertoires. Among TCR beta chains, those listed as cytomegalovirus-associated numbered approximately 150.

Clones were read by immunoSEQ multiplex PCR, and TCRdb kept only the in-frame ones, dropping some. The sample records under 250,000 clones, less than 85% being singletons. The source of this sequence is a woman aged 18-29 years in good health and CMV-seronegative. The V gene is TRBV2, the J gene TRBJ1-4; D uncertain. Sequencing input: PBMCs. The CDR3 DNA is TGTGCCAGCAGTGATGGTGGTACGGGTGAAAAACTGTTTTTT. It translates to CASSDGGTGEKLFF.